These 15 T cell receptor beta chains share one sample of origin, sequenced in a study of T-cell reconstitution after alpha-beta-depleted transplantation in children. Unique molecular identifiers were used to barcode this TCRbeta library. TCRdb re-called the PCR reads with MiXCR, one entry per CDR3 protein. Of more than 40,000 distinct CDR3 sequences in the sample, about 10% were seen once. Here the sequenced sample was PBMCs, mostly from graft donor cells, taken 60 days after TCRalphabeta/CD19-depleted stem cell transplant. These receptors all come from a male patient aged 2 to 10 who had a stem cell transplant for chronic granulomatous disease, so the T cells may come from the graft donor.

This clonotype was seen only a few times. The CDR3: CASSKRGQGARGGNQPQHF. As DNA, the CDR3 is TGTGCCAGCAGCAAAAGGGGACAGGGGGCGAGGGGGGGCAATCAGCCCCAGCATTTT. The V gene is TRBV21-1, the J gene TRBJ1-5; TRBD1 is taken as the D call from the table, unchecked against the DNA. TRBV21-1 is a known pseudogene. The CDR3 contains 19 residues.

The chain couples TRBV6-1 to TRBJ2-7; the match to TRBD2 covers 7 bases. Germline CDR1 and CDR2: MNHNS and SASEGT. The CDR3 is 13 residues long. The ends lost 8 bases at V and 3 bases at J; junction bases unmatched: 7. For the CDR3, the DNA is TGTGCCAGCGCGGGGGAAGGTTTCTACGAGCAGTACTTC. Residues: CASAGEGFYEQYF.

This clonotype came up many times. CDR3 sequence reads: CASSYRRYWTGDSFISNTEAFF. CDR3 nucleotides: TGTGCCAGCAGCTACAGAAGGTACTGGACAGGGGACTCTTTTATATCGAACACTGAAGCTTTCTTT. J is TRBJ1-1 and V is TRBV13; TRBD1 matches at 9 bases. CDR1 and CDR2 from the germline V gene are PRHDT and FYEKMQ (reference sequence). The CDR3 has 22 amino acids. V lost 4 bases, J lost 1 base, and 25 bases stayed unmatched.

CDR3 amino acids: CASSFGAGGRYEQYF. The CDR3 coding sequence is TGTGCCAGCAGTTTTGGGGCGGGAGGGAGATACGAGCAGTACTTC. The rearrangement uses TRBV12-3 or TRBV12-4 and TRBJ2-7; 9 nucleotides match TRBD2. The junction had 7 bases not matched to a gene; V was cut back by 3 bases and J by 4 bases. The CDR3 is made up of 15 amino acids.

In this sample, this clonotype turned up a few times. This rearrangement joins TRBV11-2 to TRBJ2-2; possibly TRBD2 for D (5 bases). The CDR3 loop spans 15 amino acids. V was pared by 2 bases and J by 5 bases, with 12 bases between. The germline gives CDR1 SGHAT, CDR2 FQNNGV. CDR3: CASSLSLAVTGELFF. CDR3 DNA sequence: TGTGCCAGCAGCTTATCCCTAGCAGTTACCGGGGAGCTGTTTTTT.

This clonotype appeared many times. The gene calls are TRBV20-1 and TRBJ2-1; the D gene is possibly TRBD2 (6 bases). Germline V gives CDR1 DFQATT, CDR2 SNEGSKA (reference sequence). The CDR3 is 13 amino acids. The CDR3 is CSTPSVMVNEQFF. CDR3 coding DNA: TGCAGCACGCCTAGCGTGATGGTCAATGAGCAGTTCTTC.

In its sample, this clonotype was seen many times. In DNA form, the CDR3 reads TGTGCCAGCCCCCCCCTCTACGAGCAGTACTTC. Translation gives CASPPLYEQYF. The chain combines TRBV7-2 with TRBJ2-7; D gene unclear. Germline assignment: CDR1 SGHTA and CDR2 FQGNSA. Trimming stripped 8 bases from V and 3 bases from J, with 8 bases between. The CDR3 has 11 residues.

This clonotype was seen at least ten times. The J gene is TRBJ1-5, the V gene TRBV6-2 or TRBV6-3, with D hard to call. The CDR3 loop spans 14 amino acids. Germline V gene lookup returns CDR1 MNHEY and CDR2 SVGEGT. V was clipped by 10 bases and J by 4 bases, with 17 bases between them. The CDR3 loop reads CATRTQYTNQPQHF. In nucleotides, the CDR3 is TGTGCCACCAGAACACAGTACACGAATCAGCCCCAGCATTTT.

The chain combines TRBV3-1 with TRBJ2-2, with D possibly being TRBD2 (5 bases). The CDR3 has 15 amino acids. V lost 2 bases, J lost 6 bases, and 13 bases lay in between. Per germline, CDR1 LGHDT and CDR2 YNNKEL (reference sequence). CDR3: CASSQSFEGPGELFF. The CDR3 DNA reads as TGTGCCAGCAGCCAATCCTTCGAGGGTCCCGGGGAGCTGTTTTTT.

This clonotype was observed a few times. The chain employs TRBV20-1 and TRBJ2-3, with TRBD2 matching over 8 bases. Germline CDR1 is DFQATT and CDR2 is SNEGSKA (reference sequence). CDR3 length: 17 amino acids. V was pared by 0 bases and J by 0 bases, with 8 bases of the junction left unmatched. CDR3 nucleotides: TGCAGTGCTAGAGATACCCTAGCGGGTACTAGCACAGATACGCAGTATTTT. This encodes CSARDTLAGTSTDTQYF.

This clonotype was seen ten or more times. The rearrangement uses TRBV5-1 and TRBJ2-5; 7 bases align to TRBD2. The CDR3 spans 16 residues. The germline V gene encodes CDR1 SGHRS and CDR2 YFSETQ. V shed 0 bases, J shed 0 bases, and the junction held 5 bases outside the gene matches. Written as DNA, the CDR3 is TGCGCCAGCAGCTTGGGTCAACTAGCGTACCAAGAGACCCAGTACTTC. It codes for CASSLGQLAYQETQYF.

The rearrangement uses TRBV27 and TRBJ2-7; 8 nucleotides match TRBD1. The length of the CDR3 is 14 residues. The germline V gene has CDR1 MNHEY and CDR2 SMNVEV (reference sequence). After removal of 8 bases from V and 0 bases from J, the junction contained 6 bases not matched to a gene. CDR3 amino acids: CASSGTGSSYEQYF. The CDR3 region has the DNA TGTGCCAGCTCCGGGACAGGAAGCTCCTACGAGCAGTACTTC.

This clonotype was seen more than once but under ten times. This chain joins TRBV30 and TRBJ1-1; weak D call: TRBD1 (5 bases). CDR1 GTSNPN and CDR2 SVGIG come from the germline V gene (reference sequence). V dropped 4 bases and J dropped 0 bases, with 12 bases sitting between them. The CDR3 extends over 14 amino acids. The CDR3 coding sequence is TGTGCCTGGATCTTTGGGACGATGAACACTGAAGCTTTCTTT. Translated, it gives CAWIFGTMNTEAFF. Full variable domain (rest looked up from reference TRBV30 and TRBJ1-1): SQTIHQWPATLVQPVGSPLSLECTVEGTSNPNLYWYRQAAGRGLQLLFYSVGIGQISSEVPQNLSASRPQDRQFILSSKKLLLSDSGFYLCAWIFGTMNTEAFFGQGTRLTVV.

As concerns this clonotype: This may be a read error, as it is one base from a much larger clone. The V and J genes are TRBV20-1 and TRBJ1-2; D is perhaps TRBD1 (6 bases). Germline assignment: CDR1 DFQATT and CDR2 SNEGSKA (reference sequence). The CDR3 covers 14 residues. CDR3 amino acids: CSAPNREGDGGYPF. The CDR3 region has the DNA TGCAGTGCACCAAACAGGGAGGGGGACGGGGGCTACCCCTTC.

This clonotype appeared a few times. The chain has TRBV11-3 and TRBJ2-3; 7 positions agree with TRBD2. This CDR3 spans 16 amino acids. With 4 bases clipped from V and 2 bases from J, the junction kept 9 bases outside the gene matches. The germline gives CDR1 SGHNT, CDR2 YENEEA. The CDR3: CASSSGGIAHTDTQYF. The DNA of the CDR3 is TGTGCCAGCAGCTCCGGGGGGATCGCACACACAGATACGCAGTATTTT.